This TCR beta chain was profiled in a study of Ad26.COV2.S vaccination and SARS-CoV-2 variants. Overall study results and limits: Vaccine recipients and placebo recipients showed similar non-spike TCR breadth. Placebo recipients trailed vaccine recipients in spike-specific TCR breadth.

Documented treatment: roughly 20 received Ad26.COV2.S at low or high dose, single or two shots; about 5 received placebo; per-sample allocation not given. On day 63 after the first injection, vaccine and placebo recipients gave samples. The vaccine delivered Wuhan-strain SARS-CoV-2 spike through an Ad26 vector. The V end was cut by 1 base, the J end by 5 bases, with 11 bases between. Germline assignment: CDR1 LGHNT and CDR2 FRNRAP. The CDR3 covers 14 residues. The data were produced by immunoSEQ multiplex PCR, yet TCRdb's version contains in-frame clones alone and is incomplete. This sample has some 410,000 clones; approximately 92% occur once, and the top ten carry around 1.7%. With regard to this clone: What it binds is unknown.

This receptor was taken from a person aged 18-60 years who received the Ad26.COV2.S COVID-19 vaccine or a placebo. The sequenced sample was peripheral blood, obtained in a trial of Ad26.COV2.S vaccine versus placebo. This chain uses TRBV12-5 with TRBJ1-1; D may be TRBD1 (6 bases). The CDR3 is CASGLATGWTEAFF. CDR3 in DNA: TGTGCTAGTGGTTTGGCAACAGGGTGGACTGAAGCTTTCTTT. Full variable domain (outside the CDR3, taken from reference TRBV12-5 and TRBJ1-1): DARVTQTPRHKVTEMGQEVTMRCQPILGHNTVFWYRQTMMQGLELLAYFRNRAPLDDSGMPKDRFSAEMPDATLATLKIQPSEPRDSAVYFCASGLATGWTEAFFGQGTRLTVV.